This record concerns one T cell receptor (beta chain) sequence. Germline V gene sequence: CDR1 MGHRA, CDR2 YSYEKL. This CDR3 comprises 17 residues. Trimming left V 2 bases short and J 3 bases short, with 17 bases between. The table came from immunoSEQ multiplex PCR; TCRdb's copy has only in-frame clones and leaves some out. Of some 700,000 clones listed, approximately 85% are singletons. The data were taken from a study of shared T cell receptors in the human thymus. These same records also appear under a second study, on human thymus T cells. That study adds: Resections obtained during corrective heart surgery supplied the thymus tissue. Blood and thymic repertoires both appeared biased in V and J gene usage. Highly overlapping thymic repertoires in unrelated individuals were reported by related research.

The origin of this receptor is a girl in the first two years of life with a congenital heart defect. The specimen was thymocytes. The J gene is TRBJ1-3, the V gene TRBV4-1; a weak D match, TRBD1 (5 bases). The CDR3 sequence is CASSQRQGSGGGNTIYF. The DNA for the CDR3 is TGCGCCAGCAGCCAAAGACAAGGGTCGGGGGGTGGAAACACCATATATTTT.